This T cell receptor (beta chain) comes out of a study of CD8 T cells in Susac syndrome. Study-wide findings and caveats: Only a relatively small number of individuals were included in the TCR sequencing and HLA analysis.

Comment on this clonotype: Antigen unknown.

V lost 3 bases and J lost 4, with 7 bases in between. The CDR3 length is 12 residues. Germline assignment: CDR1 SQVTM and CDR2 ANQGSEA. After extraction with the RNeasy kit, 0.5 to 1 ug of the RNA was reverse transcribed using random hexamers. Multiplex PCR with immunoSEQ amplified the TCR beta CDR3 across 54 Vbeta and 13 Jbeta. TCRdb redid the calling of the immunoSEQ multiplex PCR reads with MiXCR, one entry per CDR3 protein. Altogether about 150,000 distinct CDR3 sequences are present, 90% to 97% being singletons, with the ten largest covering roughly 0.084%. Each Susac syndrome patient had definite or probable disease by recently defined criteria.

The TCR sequence derives from a human donor with Susac syndrome. The chain is built from TRBV29-1 and TRBJ1-3; unclear D gene. Sequencing used CD4+ T cells from PBMCs. This CDR3 reads CSVEENGNTIYF. The CDR3 DNA reads TGCAGCGTTGAGGAAAACGGAAACACCATATATTTT.